These T cell receptor beta chains were read from a single sample in a study of T cells in Graves' hyperthyroidism and ophthalmopathy. Via MiXCR, TCRdb re-called the multiplex PCR reads, giving one row per CDR3 protein. The table lists 190,000 or so distinct CDR3 sequences, about a sixth of them singletons. The sequencing input was blood. Every receptor here comes from a man aged 35-49 years with Graves' hyperthyroidism. Each CDR3 is given with its conserved first and last residue. A D gene is named only where the DNA matches it firmly. Only part of the rows carry a size: once, few, many, or a class if the clone is expanded.

NA	many	TRBV6-1	TRBJ1-2	TGTGCCAGCAGCCAAACATGGAAGGATGGCTACACCTTC	CASSQTWKDGYTF
NA	NA	TRBV5-1	TRBJ2-2	TGCGCCAGCAGCTGGGGGGGCGAGGCCGGGGAGCTGTTTTTT	CASSWGGEAGELFF
NA	NA	TRBV15	TRBJ2-1	TGTGCCACCAGCAGAGATCGGGGCGGAGAGGGTCGCAAGCAGTTCTTC	CATSRDRGGEGRKQFF
NA	many	TRBV20-1	TRBJ1-4	TGCAGTGCTTCCCTACAGCCAACTAATGAAAAACTGTTTTTT	CSASLQPTNEKLFF
NA	many	TRBV2	TRBJ1-5	TGTGCCAGCAGTGAGGGACGCTTTGGTGGTGGTCAGCCCCAGCATTTT	CASSEGRFGGGQPQHF
NA	many	TRBV18	TRBJ2-3	TGTGCCAGCTCACCAGCCAGGAGCACAGATACGCAGTATTTT	CASSPARSTDTQYF
NA	NA	TRBV5-1	TRBJ1-4	TGCGCCAGCAGCTTAAGCTCAACTAATGAAAAACTGTTTTTT	CASSLSSTNEKLFF
TRBD1	many	TRBV11-2	TRBJ2-1	TGTGCCAGCAGCAAAGTTTTTGCCGGGACAGGGAAGGGGTCCTACAATGAGCAGTTCTTC	CASSKVFAGTGKGSYNEQFF
TRBD2	NA	TRBV6-1	TRBJ2-5	TGTGCCAGCAGTAAGACTAGCGGGGGGTTGTTGGAGACCCAGTACTTC	CASSKTSGGLLETQYF
TRBD1	many	TRBV30	TRBJ1-2	TGTGCCTGGAGTGTACCGGGACAGGGGTCTAACTATGGCTACACCTTC	CAWSVPGQGSNYGYTF
NA	NA	TRBV19	TRBJ2-7	TGTGCCAGTAGTCTCGGCCCCCTAGCGAAACAGTACTTC	CASSLGPLAKQYF
TRBD1	many	TRBV18	TRBJ2-2	TGTGCCAGCTCACCGCCACAGGGGAGCACCGGGGAGCTGTTTTTT	CASSPPQGSTGELFF
NA	NA	TRBV6-1	TRBJ1-5	TGTGCCAGCACCCCACGGGGACACCCGGGCGATCAGCCCCAGCATTTT	CASTPRGHPGDQPQHF
NA	few	TRBV19	TRBJ1-1	TGTGCCAGTAGTATAGGGGCAGGGCTGAACACTGAAGCTTTCTTT	CASSIGAGLNTEAFF
NA	many	TRBV29-1	TRBJ1-1	TGCAGCGTTAGAAGGGGCGCTGAAGCTTTCTTT	CSVRRGAEAFF
NA	many	TRBV20-1	TRBJ2-7	TGCAGTGCTAGGGAGGGGGCGCGGTACGAGCAGTACTTC	CSAREGARYEQYF
NA	many	TRBV5-1	TRBJ2-3	TGCGCCAGCAGCCCCGGTCCGGGGTCAGATACGCAGTATTTT	CASSPGPGSDTQYF
NA	NA	TRBV29-1	TRBJ2-5	TGCAGCGTAACCGGGGATACGGAGACCCAGTACTTC	CSVTGDTETQYF
TRBD1	many	TRBV11-2	TRBJ2-3	TGTGCCAGCAGCTTGGGGACAGGGGACACAGATACGCAGTATTTT	CASSLGTGDTDTQYF
TRBD1	NA	TRBV3-1	TRBJ1-2	TGTGCCAGCAGCCGAACAGGGGTAGACTATGGCTACACCTTC	CASSRTGVDYGYTF
NA	many	TRBV20-1	TRBJ2-7	TGCAGTGCTAGAGACAGGGCGTCCTACGAGCAGTACTTC	CSARDRASYEQYF
NA	once	TRBV7-2	TRBJ2-3	TGTGCCAGCAGCTTAGTATCGGTCCGATACACAGATACGCAGTATTTT	CASSLVSVRYTDTQYF
TRBD2	many	TRBV7-2	TRBJ2-5	TGTGCCAGCAGGCGGGGCGGGAGCCAAGAGACCCAGTACTTC	CASRRGGSQETQYF
NA	many	TRBV7-3	TRBJ1-2	TGTGCCAGCAGCTTAGGAGGGGAGGGCCACTATGGCTACACCTTC	CASSLGGEGHYGYTF
TRBD1	few	TRBV20-1	TRBJ1-1	TGCAGTGCTAGAGGACAGGGTACTGAAGCTTTCTTT	CSARGQGTEAFF
NA	few	TRBV24-1	TRBJ1-6	TGTGCCACCAGTGATTTCGGGGATTCACCCCTCCACTTT	CATSDFGDSPLHF
NA	NA	TRBV6-2/TRBV6-3	TRBJ1-5	TGTGCCAGCAGTTACTCGAGGGGAAATCAGCCCCAGCATTTT	CASSYSRGNQPQHF
NA	NA	TRBV2	TRBJ1-2	TGTGCCAGCACAACCACAGGGACCCTATATGGCTACACCTTC	CASTTTGTLYGYTF
NA	NA	TRBV6-1	TRBJ1-6	TGTGCCAGCAGTGAAAGGGGAGGTTCACCCCTCCACTTT	CASSERGGSPLHF
NA	few	TRBV5-6	TRBJ2-5	TGTGCCAGCAGCTTGGAGGCCAGGGGAGAGACCCAGTACTTC	CASSLEARGETQYF
NA	NA	TRBV19	TRBJ1-3	TGTGCCAGTAGTATAGCCCCCCGCGGCTCTGGAAACACCATATATTTT	CASSIAPRGSGNTIYF
NA	many	TRBV20-1	TRBJ2-3	TGCAGTGCTAGTAGTAGCTCCGTTGGCACAGATACGCAGTATTTT	CSASSSSVGTDTQYF